This T cell receptor (beta chain) is drawn from a study of T cells in localized non-small cell lung cancer. TCRdb's table, derived via immunoSEQ multiplex PCR, lists solely in-frame clones and lacks some. The table lists tens of thousands of clones, over 85% of them singletons. Study-level points and caveats: Adjacent uninvolved lung had the highest clonality, suggesting focused antigen responses. Sequencing covered just one tumor region, so heterogeneity cannot be ruled out.

The trim removed 2 bases at V and 4 bases at J, leaving 5 bases unmatched. Germline CDR1 SGDLS, CDR2 YYNGEE. There are 15 residues in the CDR3. As to this clone: Its antigen is as yet unknown.

This chain uses TRBV9 with TRBJ2-5; 10 bases map to TRBD2. Sample: peripheral blood, taken before any cancer treatment. The TCR comes from a female donor older than 55 with stage I lung adenocarcinoma. The CDR3 DNA reads TGTGCCAGCAGCGTTCTAGCGGGGGCGTTAGAGACCCAGTACTTC. It codes for CASSVLAGALETQYF. Full variable domain (remainder filled in from reference TRBV9 and TRBJ2-5): DSGVTQTPKHLITATGQRVTLRCSPRSGDLSVYWYQQSLDQGLQFLIQYYNGEERAKGNILERFSAQQFPDLHSELNLSSLELGDSALYFCASSVLAGALETQYFGPGTRLLVL.